This T cell receptor (beta chain) comes out of a study of cytomegalovirus exposure and HLA in healthy donors. This CDR3 has 16 residues. Germline lookup yields CDR1 GTSNPN and CDR2 SVGIG (reference sequence). The V gene lost 0 bases and the J gene lost 7 bases, with 18 bases spanning the gap. Study findings and constraints: Some 150 TCR beta chains were listed as cytomegalovirus-associated.

Comment on this clone: Its matching antigen is unknown.

In the PCR, 60 Vbeta and 13 Jbeta primers were used. Libraries were prepared by immunoSEQ multiplex PCR; TCRdb keeps only in-frame clonotypes and omits some of them. The sample has hundreds of thousands of clones, more than 70% seen once. The TCR comes from a boy aged 5-17 years in good health and CMV-seronegative. Sample: PBMCs. The rearrangement uses TRBV30 and TRBJ2-2, with D possibly matching TRBD1 (6 bases). CDR3 nucleotide sequence: TGTGCCTGGAGTGTAACGTGGCCAGGGGACGGCGGGGAGCTGTTTTTT. It encodes CAWSVTWPGDGGELFF. The full variable domain, rest sourced from reference TRBV30 and TRBJ2-2, is SQTIHQWPATLVQPVGSPLSLECTVEGTSNPNLYWYRQAAGRGLQLLFYSVGIGQISSEVPQNLSASRPQDRQFILSSKKLLLSDSGFYLCAWSVTWPGDGGELFFGEGSRLTVL.